The entry below describes one TCR beta chain. Antigen unknown. Use of 60 Vbeta and 13 Jbeta primers characterized the PCR. Measured with immunoSEQ multiplex PCR; TCRdb has only the in-frame clones, and not every one. Counted here are 150,000 or so clones, over 65% occurring once; the ten biggest clones make up 3% to 4%. Deletions cut 3 bases from V and 3 bases from J, with 15 bases between. CDR1 is MNHEY, CDR2 SVGAGI, per germline. The CDR3 covers 15 residues. The data stem from a study of cytomegalovirus exposure and HLA in healthy donors. Findings and limits, study-wide: The study put 150 to 200 TCR beta chains on its list as cytomegalovirus-associated. Excluded: some indistinguishable V segments such as TRBV6-2 and TRBV6-3.

This receptor was obtained from a woman in her thirties or forties in good health and CMV-seronegative. The sample consisted of PBMCs. J is TRBJ2-7 and V is TRBV6-5; TRBD2 is a possible D gene (6 bases). CDR3 nucleotides: TGTGCCAGCAGTTATAACGCGGGACGCTACTACGAGCAGTACTTC. Translating it yields CASSYNAGRYYEQYF.